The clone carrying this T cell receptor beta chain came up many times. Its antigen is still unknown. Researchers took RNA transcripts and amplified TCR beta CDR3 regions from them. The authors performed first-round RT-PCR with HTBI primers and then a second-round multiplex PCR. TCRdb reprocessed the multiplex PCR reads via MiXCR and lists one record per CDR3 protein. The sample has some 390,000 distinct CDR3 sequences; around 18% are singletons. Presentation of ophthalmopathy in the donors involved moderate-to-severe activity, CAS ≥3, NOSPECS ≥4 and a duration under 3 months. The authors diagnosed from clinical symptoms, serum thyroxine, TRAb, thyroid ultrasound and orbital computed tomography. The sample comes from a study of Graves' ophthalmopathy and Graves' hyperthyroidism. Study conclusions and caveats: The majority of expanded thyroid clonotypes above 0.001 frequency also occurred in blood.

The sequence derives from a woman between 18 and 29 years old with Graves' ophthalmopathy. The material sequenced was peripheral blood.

The CDR3 here is CATQRLAAGELFF. CDR3 sequence (DNA): TGTGCCACCCAAAGACTAGCGGCCGGGGAGCTGTTTTTT. J is TRBJ2-2 and V is TRBV6-1; 9 bases map to TRBD2. The V segment lost 10 bases and the J segment 6 bases; nucleotides outside the gene matches: 6. CDR1 MNHNS and CDR2 SASEGT come from the germline V gene. The CDR3 covers 13 residues.